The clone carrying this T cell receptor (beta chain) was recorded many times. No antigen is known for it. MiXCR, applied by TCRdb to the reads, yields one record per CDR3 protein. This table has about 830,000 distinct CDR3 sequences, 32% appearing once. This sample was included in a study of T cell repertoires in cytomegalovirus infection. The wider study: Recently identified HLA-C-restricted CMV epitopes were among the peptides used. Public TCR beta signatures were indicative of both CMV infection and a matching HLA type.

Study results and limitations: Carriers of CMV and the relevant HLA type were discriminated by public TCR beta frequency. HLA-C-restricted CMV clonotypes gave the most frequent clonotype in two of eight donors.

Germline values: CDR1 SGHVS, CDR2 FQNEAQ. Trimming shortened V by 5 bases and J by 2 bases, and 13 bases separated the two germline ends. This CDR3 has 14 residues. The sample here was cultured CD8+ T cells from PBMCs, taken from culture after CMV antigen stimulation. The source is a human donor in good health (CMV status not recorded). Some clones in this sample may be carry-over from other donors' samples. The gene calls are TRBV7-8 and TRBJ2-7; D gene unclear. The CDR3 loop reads CASSQLNRPYEQYF. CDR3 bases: TGTGCCAGCAGCCAACTCAACAGACCCTACGAGCAGTACTTC.